This T cell receptor beta chain was captured by sequencing in a study of Ad26.COV2.S vaccination and SARS-CoV-2 variants. The wider study: Donor got 5x10^10 or 1x10^11 viral particles of Ad26.COV2.S. Study-wide findings and caveats: Placebo recipients showed lower spike-specific TCR breadth than vaccinees.

As for this clone: The target antigen is unknown.

Germline V gene data show CDR1 as SGDLS and CDR2 as YYNGEE. V dropped 3 bases and J dropped 7; count of bases not matched to a gene: 3. The CDR3 totals 12 residues. The protocol was immunoSEQ multiplex PCR, while the TCRdb copy is restricted to in-frame clones and leaves out a portion. The data contain over 400,000 clones, about 92% of them seen just once; the ten biggest clones take up about 1.6%. As for treatment: around 19 received Ad26.COV2.S at low or high dose, single or two shots; a few received placebo; per-sample allocation not given. The investigators took samples on day 63 after the first vaccine or placebo injection. Whoever gave the sample was an adult aged 18-55 years in Boston. An Ad26 vector expressing Wuhan-strain SARS-CoV-2 spike served as the vaccine.

Sequencing used peripheral blood, obtained in a trial of Ad26.COV2.S vaccine versus placebo. The rearrangement links TRBV9 to TRBJ1-1; 7 bases agree with TRBD1. The receptor's source is a person aged 18 to 59 who received the Ad26.COV2.S COVID-19 vaccine or a placebo. This CDR3 reads CASSGRGNEAFF. The CDR3 region has the DNA TGTGCCAGCAGCGGCAGGGGGAATGAAGCTTTCTTT.